This T cell receptor (beta chain) was observed in a study of T cells in Graves' hyperthyroidism and ophthalmopathy. The CDR3 sequence is 14 residues long. With 3 bases removed from V and 2 bases from J, the gap between germline ends came to 8 bases. This clonotype was seen repeatedly, ten times or more. From RNA transcripts, TCR beta CDR3 regions were amplified. The study used the HTBI primer set for a first-round RT-PCR of the TCR CDR3. TCRdb ran MiXCR on the multiplex PCR reads and lists one entry per CDR3 protein. Of around 260,000 distinct CDR3 sequences listed, around a quarter are singletons. The chain is built from TRBV12-3 or TRBV12-4 and TRBJ1-3; unclear D gene. The TCR was taken from a man aged 35 to 55 with Graves' hyperthyroidism that later progressed to Graves' ophthalmopathy. Sequencing used blood. Here the CDR3 DNA reads TGTGCCAGCAGTTTTGTCGTGGCTGGAAACACCATATATTTT. Its translation is CASSFVVAGNTIYF.